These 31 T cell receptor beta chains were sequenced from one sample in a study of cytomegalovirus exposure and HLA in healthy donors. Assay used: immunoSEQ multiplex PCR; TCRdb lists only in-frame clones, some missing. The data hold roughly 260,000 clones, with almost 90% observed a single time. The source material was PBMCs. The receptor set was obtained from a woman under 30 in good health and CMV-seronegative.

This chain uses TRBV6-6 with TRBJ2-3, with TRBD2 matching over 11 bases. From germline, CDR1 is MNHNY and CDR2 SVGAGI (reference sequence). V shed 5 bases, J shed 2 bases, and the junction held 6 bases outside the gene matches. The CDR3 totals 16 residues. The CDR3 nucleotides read TGTGCCAGCAGTATATTAGCGGGGGGGCCCACAGATACGCAGTATTTT. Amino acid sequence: CASSILAGGPTDTQYF.

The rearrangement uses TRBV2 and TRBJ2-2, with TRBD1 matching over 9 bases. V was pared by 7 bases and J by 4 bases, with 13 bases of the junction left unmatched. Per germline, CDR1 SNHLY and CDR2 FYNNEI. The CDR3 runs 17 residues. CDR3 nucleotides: TGTGCCAGCATTGGCTCGAGGACAGGGGTTAGCACCGGGGAGCTGTTTTTT. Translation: CASIGSRTGVSTGELFF.

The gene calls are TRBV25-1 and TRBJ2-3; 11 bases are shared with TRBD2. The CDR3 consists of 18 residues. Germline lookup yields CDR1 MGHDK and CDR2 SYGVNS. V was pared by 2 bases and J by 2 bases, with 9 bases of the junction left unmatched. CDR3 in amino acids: CASSEASGGTSYTDTQYF. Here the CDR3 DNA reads TGTGCCAGCAGTGAAGCTAGCGGGGGGACCAGTTACACAGATACGCAGTATTTT.

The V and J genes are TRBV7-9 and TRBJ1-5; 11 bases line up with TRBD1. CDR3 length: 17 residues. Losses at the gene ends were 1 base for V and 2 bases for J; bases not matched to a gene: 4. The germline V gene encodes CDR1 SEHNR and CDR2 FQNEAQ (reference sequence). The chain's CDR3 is CASSLGDRGKGNQPQHF. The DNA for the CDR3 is TGTGCCAGCAGCTTAGGGGACAGGGGGAAAGGCAATCAGCCCCAGCATTTT.

The CDR3 loop reads CASSPMGLHNEQFF. CDR3 bases: TGTGCCAGCAGCCCCATGGGACTCCACAATGAGCAGTTCTTC. The chain recombines TRBV7-3 with TRBJ2-1, with a weak D call TRBD2 (6 bases). Germline CDR1 and CDR2: SGHTA and FQGTGA. This CDR3 is 14 amino acids long. The V gene lost 5 bases and the J gene lost 5 bases, with 13 bases spanning the gap.

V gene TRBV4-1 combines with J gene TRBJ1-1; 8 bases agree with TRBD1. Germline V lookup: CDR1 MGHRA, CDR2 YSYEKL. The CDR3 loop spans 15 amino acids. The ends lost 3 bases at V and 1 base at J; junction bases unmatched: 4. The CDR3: CASSHLQGGNTEAFF. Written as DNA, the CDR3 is TGCGCCAGCAGCCATCTACAGGGGGGGAACACTGAAGCTTTCTTT.

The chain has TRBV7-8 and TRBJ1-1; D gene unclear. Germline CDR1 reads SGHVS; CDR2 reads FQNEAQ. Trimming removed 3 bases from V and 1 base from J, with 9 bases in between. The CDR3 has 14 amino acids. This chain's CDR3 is CASSFTRANTEAFF. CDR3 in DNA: TGTGCCAGCAGCTTCACCCGAGCGAACACTGAAGCTTTCTTT.

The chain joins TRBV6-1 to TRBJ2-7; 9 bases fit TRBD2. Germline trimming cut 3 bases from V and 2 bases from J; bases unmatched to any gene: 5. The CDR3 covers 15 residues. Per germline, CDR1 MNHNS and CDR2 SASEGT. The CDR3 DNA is TGTGCCAGCAGTGAGTCTCTAGCGGGGCCCTACGAGCAGTACGTC. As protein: CASSESLAGPYEQYV.

For the CDR3, the DNA is TGTGCCAGCACCCCCGAAGGAGCTCAGCCCCAGCATTTT. It specifies CASTPEGAQPQHF. V and J are TRBV5-8 and TRBJ1-5; D is unclear. The V end lost 6 bases, the J end lost 6 bases, and 13 bases lay between the germline ends. The CDR3 consists of 13 residues. Germline V lookup: CDR1 SGHTS, CDR2 YDEGEE.

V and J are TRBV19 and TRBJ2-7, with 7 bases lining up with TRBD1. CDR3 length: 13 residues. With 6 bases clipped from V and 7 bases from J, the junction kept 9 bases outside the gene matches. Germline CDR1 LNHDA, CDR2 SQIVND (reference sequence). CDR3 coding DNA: TGTGCCAGTAGCCCTACAGGGGTATGGGAGCAGTACTTC. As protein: CASSPTGVWEQYF.

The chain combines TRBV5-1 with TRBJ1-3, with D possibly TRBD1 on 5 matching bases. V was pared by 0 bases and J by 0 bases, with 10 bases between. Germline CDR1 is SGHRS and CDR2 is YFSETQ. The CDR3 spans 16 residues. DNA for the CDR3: TGCGCCAGCAGCTTGGGGGCGCAGGGCTCTGGAAACACCATATATTTT. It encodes CASSLGAQGSGNTIYF.

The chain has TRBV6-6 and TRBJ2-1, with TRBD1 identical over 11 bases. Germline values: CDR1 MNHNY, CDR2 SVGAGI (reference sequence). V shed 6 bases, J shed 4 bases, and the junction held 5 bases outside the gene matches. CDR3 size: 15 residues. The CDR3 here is CASRRGQGDYNEQFF. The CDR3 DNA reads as TGTGCCAGCAGGCGGGGACAGGGGGATTACAATGAGCAGTTCTTC.

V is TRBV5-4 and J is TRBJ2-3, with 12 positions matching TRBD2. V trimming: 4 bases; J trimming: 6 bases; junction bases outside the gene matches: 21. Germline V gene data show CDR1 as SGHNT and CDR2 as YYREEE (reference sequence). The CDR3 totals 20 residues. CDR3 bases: TGTGCCAGCAGCGCCCCGGGGAGGGCTAGCGGGGGGGCCTTTCCCGATACGCAGTATTTT. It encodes CASSAPGRASGGAFPDTQYF.

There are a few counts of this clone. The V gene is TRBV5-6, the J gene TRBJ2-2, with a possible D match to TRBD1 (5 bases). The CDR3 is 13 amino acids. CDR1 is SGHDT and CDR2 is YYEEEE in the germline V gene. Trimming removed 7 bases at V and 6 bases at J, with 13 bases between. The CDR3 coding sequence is TGTGCCAGCGCCACAGTGGGGCCCGGGGAGCTGTTTTTT. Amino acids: CASATVGPGELFF.

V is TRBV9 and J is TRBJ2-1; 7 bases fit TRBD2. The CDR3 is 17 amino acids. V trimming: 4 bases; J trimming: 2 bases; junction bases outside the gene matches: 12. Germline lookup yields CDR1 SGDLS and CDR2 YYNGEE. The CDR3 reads CASSLPRGGGTYNEQFF. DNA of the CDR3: TGTGCCAGCAGCCTTCCCCGCGGCGGGGGTACCTACAATGAGCAGTTCTTC.

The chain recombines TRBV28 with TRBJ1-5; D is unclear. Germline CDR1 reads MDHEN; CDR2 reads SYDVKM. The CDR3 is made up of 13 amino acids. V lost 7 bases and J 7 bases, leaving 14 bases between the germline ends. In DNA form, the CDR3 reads TGTGCCAGCATGACGCCCCTCAGGCAGCCCCAGCATTTT. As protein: CASMTPLRQPQHF.

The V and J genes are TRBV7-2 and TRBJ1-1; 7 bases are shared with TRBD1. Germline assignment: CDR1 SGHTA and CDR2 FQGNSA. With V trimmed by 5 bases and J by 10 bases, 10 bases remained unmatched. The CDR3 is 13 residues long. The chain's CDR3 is CASSPLDRSGAFF. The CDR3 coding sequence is TGTGCCAGCAGCCCCCTGGACAGGTCTGGAGCTTTCTTT.

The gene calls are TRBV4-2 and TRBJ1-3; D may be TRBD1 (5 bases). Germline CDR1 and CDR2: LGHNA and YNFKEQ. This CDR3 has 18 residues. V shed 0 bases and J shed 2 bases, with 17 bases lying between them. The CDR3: CASSQDGFQGVTGNTIYF. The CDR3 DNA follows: TGTGCCAGCAGCCAAGATGGGTTCCAGGGCGTCACTGGAAACACCATATATTTT.

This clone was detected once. The CDR3 loop is CASGSTGELFF. The CDR3 coding sequence is TGCGCCAGCGGCAGCACCGGGGAGCTGTTTTTT. This chain joins TRBV10-2 and TRBJ2-2; D is unclear. Germline CDR1 is WSHSY and CDR2 is SAAADI. V gave up 8 bases and J gave up 4 bases, with 5 bases separating them. The CDR3 sequence is 11 residues long.

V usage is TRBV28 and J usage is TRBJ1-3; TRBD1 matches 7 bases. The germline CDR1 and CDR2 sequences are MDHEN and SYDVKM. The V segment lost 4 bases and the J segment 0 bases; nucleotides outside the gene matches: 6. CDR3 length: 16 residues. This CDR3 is CASSSPGQRSGNTIYF. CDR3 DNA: TGTGCCAGCAGTTCTCCGGGACAGCGCTCTGGAAACACCATATATTTT.

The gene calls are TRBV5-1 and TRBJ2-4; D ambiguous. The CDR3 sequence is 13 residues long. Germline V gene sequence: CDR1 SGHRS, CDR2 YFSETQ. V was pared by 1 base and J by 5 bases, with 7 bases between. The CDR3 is CASSLPSENIQYF. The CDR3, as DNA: TGCGCCAGCAGCTTGCCCTCGGAAAACATTCAGTACTTC.

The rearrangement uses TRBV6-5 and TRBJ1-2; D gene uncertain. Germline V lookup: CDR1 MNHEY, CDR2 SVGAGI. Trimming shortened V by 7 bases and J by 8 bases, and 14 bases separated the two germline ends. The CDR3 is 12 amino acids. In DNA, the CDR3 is TGTGCCAGCACTAGCGCGGGAAGCGGCTACACCTTC. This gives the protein CASTSAGSGYTF.

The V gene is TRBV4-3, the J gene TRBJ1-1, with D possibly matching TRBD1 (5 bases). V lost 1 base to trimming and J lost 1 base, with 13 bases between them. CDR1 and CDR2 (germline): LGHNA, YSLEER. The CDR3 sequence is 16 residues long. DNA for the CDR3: TGCGCCAGCAGCCAAGCCACCAATAGGGGGAACACTGAAGCTTTCTTT. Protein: CASSQATNRGNTEAFF.

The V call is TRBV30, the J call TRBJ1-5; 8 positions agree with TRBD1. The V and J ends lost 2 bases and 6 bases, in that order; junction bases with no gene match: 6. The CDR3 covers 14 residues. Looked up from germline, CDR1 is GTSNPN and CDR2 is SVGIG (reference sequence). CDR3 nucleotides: TGTGCCTGGAGTTCCGGACAGGGAGGTCAGCCCCAGCATTTT. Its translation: CAWSSGQGGQPQHF.

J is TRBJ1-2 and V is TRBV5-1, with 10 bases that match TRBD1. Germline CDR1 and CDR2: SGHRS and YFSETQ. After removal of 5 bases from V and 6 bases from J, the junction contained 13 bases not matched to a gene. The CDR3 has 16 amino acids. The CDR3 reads CASRPISPGTGDGYTF. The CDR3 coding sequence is TGCGCCAGCAGGCCAATTAGTCCCGGGACAGGGGATGGCTACACCTTC.

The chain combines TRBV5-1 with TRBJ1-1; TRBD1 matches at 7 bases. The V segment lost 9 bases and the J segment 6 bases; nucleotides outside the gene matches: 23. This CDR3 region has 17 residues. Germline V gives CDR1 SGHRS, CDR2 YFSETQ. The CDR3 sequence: CATPTGAGKGDGSEAFF. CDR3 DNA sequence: TGCGCCACCCCTACAGGGGCAGGGAAGGGTGATGGGTCTGAAGCTTTCTTT.

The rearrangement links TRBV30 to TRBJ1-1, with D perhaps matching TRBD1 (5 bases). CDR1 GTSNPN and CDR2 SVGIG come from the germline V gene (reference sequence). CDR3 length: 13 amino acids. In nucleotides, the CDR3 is TGTGCTGGAGATCGGGGGGGTGGCACTGAAGCTTTCTTT. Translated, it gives CAGDRGGGTEAFF.

Here the CDR3 reads CSAFLNTEAFF. For the CDR3, the DNA is TGCAGCGCCTTCCTCAACACTGAAGCTTTCTTT. The chain joins TRBV29-1 to TRBJ1-1, with D hard to call. There are 11 residues in the CDR3. Germline assignment: CDR1 SQVTM and CDR2 ANQGSEA. With 7 bases removed from V and 2 bases from J, the gap between germline ends came to 8 bases.

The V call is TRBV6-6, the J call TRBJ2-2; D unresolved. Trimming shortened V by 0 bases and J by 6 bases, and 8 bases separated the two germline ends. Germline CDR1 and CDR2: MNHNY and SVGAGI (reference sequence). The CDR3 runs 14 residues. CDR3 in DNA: TGTGCCAGCAGTTACTCGACTGCGTCCGGGGAGCTGTTTTTT. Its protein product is CASSYSTASGELFF.

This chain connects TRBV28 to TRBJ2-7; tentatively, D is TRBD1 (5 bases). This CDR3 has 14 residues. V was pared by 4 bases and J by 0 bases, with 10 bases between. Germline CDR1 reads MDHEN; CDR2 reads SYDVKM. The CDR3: CASSSRQSSYEQYV. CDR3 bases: TGTGCCAGCAGTTCCAGACAGAGCTCCTACGAGCAGTACGTC.

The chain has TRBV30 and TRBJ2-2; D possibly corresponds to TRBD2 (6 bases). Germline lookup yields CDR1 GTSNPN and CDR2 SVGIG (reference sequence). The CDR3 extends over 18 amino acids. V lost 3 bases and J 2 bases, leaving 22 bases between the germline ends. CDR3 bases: TGTGCCTGGAGCGCCGTAGGGACGGGGGAGAGCAACACCGGGGAGCTGTTTTTT. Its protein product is CAWSAVGTGESNTGELFF.